The following is a T cell receptor (beta chain) sequence with its context. Its antigen is not known. Assay used: immunoSEQ multiplex PCR; TCRdb lists only in-frame clones, some missing. The data show about 330,000 clones, about nine tenths seen once. Trimming shortened V by 6 bases and J by 5 bases, and 16 bases separated the two germline ends. This CDR3 comprises 15 residues. CDR1 is SGHTA, CDR2 FQGTGA, per germline. This entry is derived from a study of cytomegalovirus exposure and HLA in healthy donors. Findings of the study overall: High sensitivity and specificity were reportedly achieved when the classifier diagnosed cytomegalovirus status. The majority of TCR sequences were rare, yet some public TCRs appeared in many donors. Subsequent analysis found a tendency for first-cohort TCR clusters to co-occur within the 120 or so validation repertoires.

The 120-subject validation cohort, separate from the approximately 670-subject first cohort, included the donors. The chain combines TRBV7-3 with TRBJ2-2, with D perhaps matching TRBD1 (7 bases). Sequencing was performed on PBMCs. This TCR was recovered from a woman aged 18 to 35 in good health and CMV-seronegative. In DNA, the CDR3 is TGTGCCAGCAGTATAGGGGGCGCGGGGACCGGGGAGCTGTTTTTT. Translated: CASSIGGAGTGELFF.